Sequencing of this T cell receptor (beta chain) was carried out in a study of vaccination effects on CD4 cells after COVID-19. Study-wide context: All study participants received two doses of BNT162b2 or mRNA-1273 vaccine. Specimens were obtained from two convalescent patients 16 days and one week prior to vaccination.

Data came from immunoSEQ multiplex PCR; TCRdb stores just in-frame clones and leaves some out. The table includes roughly 35,000 clones, about three quarters detected once. Viral peptide pool expansion of antigen-specific CD4+ T cells preceded sequencing in the ViraFEST assay. With approximately 9 days of culture completed, CD4+ T cells were isolated. The person's infection with SARS-CoV-2, confirmed by PCR, took place between March and December 2020. A few million PBMC were placed in each well, which was supplemented with approximately 10 IU/ml IL-2 and around 9.4 ug/ml peptides. Comments on this clone: Its cognate antigen is unknown.

Study results and caveats: Clones from infection and from vaccination both contracted markedly late after vaccination.

Per the germline V gene, CDR1 is MDHEN and CDR2 is SYDVKM. The CDR3 loop spans 18 amino acids. Trimming cost V 4 bases and J 4 bases, with 20 bases left between them. This specimen was CD4+ T cells from PBMCs cultured with HCoV-NL63 spike peptides, taken before COVID-19 vaccination. V is TRBV28 and J is TRBJ2-6; D could derive from TRBD1 or TRBD2 (5 bases each). This receptor was identified in a human donor who had a prior SARS-CoV-2 infection. CDR3 bases: TGTGCCAGCAGTTGGGGGTTCGGGTCTTTTCTGGGGGCCAACGTCCTGACTTTC. Its translation: CASSWGFGSFLGANVLTF.